Shown below are 7 T cell receptor beta chains from a single sample sequenced in a study of CD8 T cells in ankylosing spondylitis. Findings and caveats of the study: Characteristic, it appeared, of ankylosing spondylitis blood was a TCR beta motif of eight highly homologous variants.

Each CDR3 protein gets one entry after TCRdb re-called the 5' RACE reads with MiXCR. The sample shows roughly 700,000 distinct CDR3 sequences, 15% to 20% of them seen only once. These TCRs are of unknown antigen specificity. The sequencing input was blood, either unsorted or a sorted T cell fraction (not recorded which). The origin of the receptors is a male donor with ankylosing spondylitis.

The rearrangement uses TRBV7-1 and TRBJ1-1, with D perhaps TRBD1 (6 bases). TRBV7-1 is assigned to the ORF class and has an uncertain function. V lost 3 bases to trimming and J lost 3 bases, with 35 bases between them. CDR3 length: 22 amino acids. The CDR3 spells CASSSRKWRNRDTPGRDTEAFF. As DNA, the CDR3 is TGTGCCAGCAGCTCCCGGAAATGGAGGAACCGGGACACACCTGGCCGGGACACTGAAGCTTTCTTT.

This clonotype was observed a few times. This chain joins TRBV12-3 or TRBV12-4 and TRBJ2-1, with D perhaps matching TRBD2 (7 bases). The CDR3 covers 18 residues. The V end lost 5 bases, the J end lost 4 bases, and 24 bases lay between the germline ends. The CDR3 sequence is CASSLTHEGGFQYNEQFF. The CDR3, as DNA: TGTGCCAGCAGTCTTACCCACGAGGGGGGGTTTCAATACAATGAGCAGTTCTTC.

The chain combines TRBV6-2 or TRBV6-3 with TRBJ2-1, with D hard to call. This CDR3 spans 13 amino acids. V shed 0 bases and J shed 4 bases, with 4 bases lying between them. Germline lookup yields CDR1 MNHEY and CDR2 SVGEGT. CDR3 DNA: TGTGCCAGCAGTTACTCTCTGTACAATGAGCAGTTCTTC. It encodes CASSYSLYNEQFF.

The chain combines TRBV2 with TRBJ2-7; TRBD1 matches 7 bases. The germline CDR1 and CDR2 sequences are SNHLY and FYNNEI. J was trimmed by 0 bases and V by 7 bases; bases with no gene match: 15. The CDR3 is made up of 17 amino acids. The CDR3 DNA is TGTGCCAGCATGGGGGACAGCCACCTAAAGAGCTCCTACGAGCAGTACTTC. It yields the protein CASMGDSHLKSSYEQYF. Filled out from reference TRBV2 and TRBJ2-7, the complete variable domain reads EPEVTQTPSHQVTQMGQEVILRCVPISNHLYFYWYRQILGQKVEFLVSFYNNEISEKSEIFDDQFSVERPDGSNFTLKIRSTKLEDSAMYFCASMGDSHLKSSYEQYFGPGTRLTVT.

V usage is TRBV20-1 and J usage is TRBJ2-5; D ambiguous. Germline CDR1 reads DFQATT; CDR2 reads SNEGSKA (reference sequence). The V end was cut by 6 bases, the J end by 3 bases, with 8 bases between. This CDR3 contains 11 residues. CDR3 DNA sequence: TGCAGTGCCGCCCAGAAAGAGACCCAGTACTTC. Translation: CSAAQKETQYF.

V gene TRBV4-1 combines with J gene TRBJ1-2; weak D call: TRBD1 (6 bases). The CDR3 covers 15 residues. V was cut by 0 bases and J by 2 bases, with 10 bases left in between. Germline V gene data show CDR1 as MGHRA and CDR2 as YSYEKL. In nucleotides, the CDR3 is TGCGCCAGCAGCCAAGACGGCGGGGGCAACTATGGCTACACCTTC. It encodes CASSQDGGGNYGYTF.

This clonotype has only a few counts. V is TRBV12-3 or TRBV12-4 and J is TRBJ1-1; weak D call: TRBD1 (5 bases). CDR3 length: 17 amino acids. The germline V and J ends were trimmed by 2 bases and 10 bases, with 26 bases remaining between them. CDR3 protein: CASSLSHPRAGQGGAFF. In nucleotides, the CDR3 is TGTGCCAGCAGTTTATCGCACCCTCGGGCAGGGCAGGGCGGAGCTTTCTTT.